The rows below give T cell receptor beta chains drawn from one sample of a study of circulating and synovial CD4+ cells in juvenile arthritis. Measured with immunoSEQ multiplex PCR; TCRdb has only the in-frame clones, and not every one. In the table there are 2,700 or so clones, 70% to 90% of which are singletons. The specimen sequenced was HLA-DR+ CD4+ T cells from blood. These receptors were obtained from a human donor with juvenile idiopathic arthritis. The CDR3 runs from the conserved cysteine through the conserved F or W. D genes are given only for firm matches. Not all rows give a size; the values are once, few, many and, for expanded clones, a class.

abundance,v_gene,d_gene,len,j_gene,CDR3nt,CDR3aa
.,TRBV5-1,TRBD1,15,TRBJ1-1,TGCGCCAGCAGCCATTCGACAGGGGTGAACACTGAAGCTTTCTTT,CASSHSTGVNTEAFF
.,TRBV2,.,14,TRBJ2-7,TGTGCCAGCAGAAGAGCGGGCCTGTCCTACGAGCAGTACTTC,CASRRAGLSYEQYF
.,TRBV27,.,14,TRBJ1-5,TGTGCCAGCAGTTCGTTCCAGGGGCATCAGCCCCAGCATTTT,CASSSFQGHQPQHF
.,TRBV6-5,TRBD1,15,TRBJ1-1,TGTGCCAGCAGTAGTAAACAGGGGGGGGACACTGAAGCTTTCTTT,CASSSKQGGDTEAFF
.,TRBV29-1,.,11,TRBJ2-7,TGCAGCGTGTGCCGGGACTACGAGCAGTACTTC,CSVCRDYEQYF
.,TRBV18,TRBD1,14,TRBJ2-5,TGTGCCAGCTCACACTGGGACAGGGGAGAGACCCAGTACTTC,CASSHWDRGETQYF
.,TRBV10-3,.,13,TRBJ2-7,TGTGCCATCAGCTCGACAGGCTCCTACGAGCAGTACTTC,CAISSTGSYEQYF
.,TRBV27,TRBD1,18,TRBJ1-5,TGTGCCAGCAGTATTCGCCCCGTGGGACAGGGAATCAATCAGCCCCAGCATTTT,CASSIRPVGQGINQPQHF
once,TRBV30,.,14,TRBJ1-5,TGTGCCTGGAGTGAGTGGGAGGGGGGTCAGCCCCAGCATTTT,CAWSEWEGGQPQHF
.,TRBV5-1,.,16,TRBJ2-4,TGCGCCAGCAGCTCGGATAGCGGCCTAGCCAAAAACATTCAGTACTTC,CASSSDSGLAKNIQYF
.,TRBV2,TRBD2,14,TRBJ2-1,TGTGCCAGCAAACCGGGACTACCCGTTCTCCAGCAGTTCTTC,CASKPGLPVLQQFF
.,TRBV27,.,14,TRBJ1-2,TGTGCCAGCAGTTTATCGAACAGGGAGGGCGGCTACACCTTC,CASSLSNREGGYTF
.,TRBV7-2,TRBD1,15,TRBJ1-2,TGTGCCAGCAGCTTAGCGCGACAGGGGGGAGGTGGCTACACCTTC,CASSLARQGGGGYTF
.,TRBV4-2,TRBD1,15,TRBJ2-5,TGTGCCAGCAGCCCCACGACAGGGGGCGCAGAGACCCAGTACTTC,CASSPTTGGAETQYF
few,TRBV5-4,TRBD1,12,TRBJ1-1,TGTGCCAGCAGCCCGACAGGGGACTGGGCTTTCTTT,CASSPTGDWAFF
.,TRBV4-2,.,16,TRBJ1-4,TGTGCCAGCAGCCAGGTTCGGACAGCTACAGCAGAAAAACTGTTTTTT,CASSQVRTATAEKLFF
.,TRBV10-3,.,13,TRBJ2-5,TGTGCCACCGCGGACACCACCCAGGGGACCCAGTACTTC,CATADTTQGTQYF
.,TRBV15,.,15,TRBJ2-1,TGTGCCACCAGCAGAGATAGGAGCTCCTACAATGAGCAGTTCTTC,CATSRDRSSYNEQFF
once,TRBV2,TRBD1,13,TRBJ1-5,TGTGCCAGCAGGGGACAGCTATACTCGCCCCAGCATTTT,CASRGQLYSPQHF
.,TRBV27,TRBD1,18,TRBJ2-2,TGTGCCAGCAGGAACAGGGGGCAGGGAGCCGCGAACACCGGGGAGCTGTTTTTT,CASRNRGQGAANTGELFF
.,TRBV5-1,TRBD2,16,TRBJ2-7,TGCGCCAGCAGCTCCGGGACTAGCGGGAGGTCTTACGAGCAGTACTTC,CASSSGTSGRSYEQYF
.,TRBV28,.,14,TRBJ2-5,TGTGCCACCAAGGACACCCAGTACCAAGAGACCCAGTACTTC,CATKDTQYQETQYF
.,TRBV18,TRBD1,14,TRBJ2-5,TGTGCCAGCTCACCGGGACAGGCCGAAGAGACCCAGTACTTC,CASSPGQAEETQYF
.,TRBV10-3,TRBD1,18,TRBJ1-5,TGTGCCATCAGTGTAGGAGACAGGGGGCTCTCCATCAATCAGCCCCAGCATTTT,CAISVGDRGLSINQPQHF
.,TRBV13,.,14,TRBJ2-5,TGTGCCAGCAGCGAATCGACAGGTTTGGCGACCCAGTACTTC,CASSESTGLATQYF
.,TRBV7-3,.,16,TRBJ2-1,TGTGCCAGCAGCTTGGAGCCTACTAGAACCAGCAGGGAGCAGTTCTTC,CASSLEPTRTSREQFF
.,TRBV6-1,.,14,TRBJ1-5,TGTGCCAGCAGTCTACACAGGGAGCGTCAGCCCCAGCATTTT,CASSLHRERQPQHF
.,TRBV5-1,.,15,TRBJ1-1,TGCGCCAGCAGCAAAAACAGGTTGGGCGACACTGAAGCTTTCTTT,CASSKNRLGDTEAFF
.,TRBV30,TRBD2,14,TRBJ2-7,TGTGCCTGGAGTGTATGGGGCGGGAGCTACGAGCAGTACTTC,CAWSVWGGSYEQYF
.,TRBV6-6,.,13,TRBJ1-6,TGTGCCAGCAACATGGCAGGAGGTTCACCACTCCACTTT,CASNMAGGSPLHF
.,TRBV18,TRBD2,17,TRBJ2-1,TGTGCCAGCTCTCTGAACGGTCTAGCGGGGGGTTCGAATGAGCAGTTCTTC,CASSLNGLAGGSNEQFF
.,TRBV27,TRBD1,16,TRBJ2-3,TGTGCCAGCAGTCCCGGTGGGGGACAGGGTATTGATACGCAGTATTTT,CASSPGGGQGIDTQYF
few,TRBV10-3,TRBD2,13,TRBJ2-7,TGTGCCATCAAAGCGGGAGACCCCTACGAGCAGTACTTC,CAIKAGDPYEQYF
.,TRBV29-1,TRBD1,15,TRBJ1-2,TGCAGCGTTGAAACAGGGGGCAGGAGTAACTATGGCTACACCTTC,CSVETGGRSNYGYTF
.,TRBV5-4,TRBD1,17,TRBJ2-7,TGTGCCAGCAGCCCGGGAACCGGGACAGGGATCTTCTACGAGCAGTACTTC,CASSPGTGTGIFYEQYF
.,TRBV28,TRBD1,18,TRBJ1-5,TGTGCCAGCAGTTTGCGGGACAGGCCCCGGGATAGCAATCAGCCCCAGCATTTT,CASSLRDRPRDSNQPQHF
.,TRBV18,.,14,TRBJ1-5,TGTGCCAGCTCACCAGACGGACAAAATCAGCCCCAGCATTTT,CASSPDGQNQPQHF
.,TRBV11-2,.,15,TRBJ2-7,TGTGCCAGCAGCTTAGCTGGGGTGGGGGGGCATTGGCAGTACTTC,CASSLAGVGGHWQYF
.,TRBV18,TRBD1,13,TRBJ2-7,TGTGCCAGCTCCCCTGGGACAGGGGACGAGCAGTACTTC,CASSPGTGDEQYF
.,TRBV7-9,TRBD1,13,TRBJ1-5,TGTGCCAGCAGCCAAACAGGGGATCAGCCCCAGCATTTT,CASSQTGDQPQHF
once,TRBV19,.,15,TRBJ1-5,TGTGCCAGTAGCGAAAACAGGGTTGGCAATCAGCCCCAGCATTTT,CASSENRVGNQPQHF
.,TRBV6-5,.,13,TRBJ2-5,TGTGCCAGCAGGCGAGGACAGCAAGAGACCCAGTACTTC,CASRRGQQETQYF
.,TRBV2,TRBD1,16,TRBJ2-1,TGTGCCAGCAGCCGGACCGCGACAGGGGGTTACAATGAGCAGTTCTTC,CASSRTATGGYNEQFF
.,TRBV29-1,.,13,TRBJ2-7,TGCAGCGTTGATAGGGCAGGGCTGGGCGAGCAGTACTTC,CSVDRAGLGEQYF
.,TRBV2,.,13,TRBJ1-2,TGTGCCAGCAGTGTGGCGGAAAACTATGGCTACACCTTC,CASSVAENYGYTF
.,TRBV30,.,13,TRBJ2-3,TGTGCCTTACTGTCGGGGGGCACAGATACGCAGTATTTT,CALLSGGTDTQYF
.,TRBV5-1,.,16,TRBJ1-4,TGCGCCAGCAGCTTTGTCCCCAGGACAACTAATGAAAAACTGTTTTTT,CASSFVPRTTNEKLFF
.,TRBV6-5,.,14,TRBJ1-3,TGTGCCAGCGCTTCGAGTAGCTCTGGAAACACCATATATTTT,CASASSSSGNTIYF